This T cell receptor beta chain was captured in a study of T-cell reconstitution after alpha-beta-depleted transplantation in children. Study conclusions and caveats: At the one-year point after transplant, T-cell counts and TCRbeta diversity were found to come mostly from T cells that had been newly produced. Reportedly, alpha-beta T cells present about two months post-transplant originated from several hundred expanded clones of graft origin.

Preparing the TCRbeta library involved the use of unique molecular identifiers. TCRdb independently ran MiXCR on the PCR reads; one entry per CDR3 protein. The sample records 670,000 or so distinct CDR3 sequences, around 12% being singletons. V gave up 4 bases and J gave up 1 base, with 18 bases separating them. This CDR3 region has 16 residues. Germline values: CDR1 SGHRS, CDR2 YFSETQ. This clonotype showed up many times. Its antigen is undetermined. The receptor was derived from a girl aged 2-10 years with congenital amegakaryocytic thrombocytopenia, due to receive a stem cell transplant. Sequenced here: PBMCs, sampled before TCRalphabeta/CD19-depleted stem cell transplant. The chain recombines TRBV5-1 with TRBJ2-7; no firm D call. The chain's CDR3 is CASSANPGLGSYEQYF. Here the CDR3 DNA reads TGCGCCAGCAGCGCGAATCCAGGCCTGGGATCCTACGAGCAGTACTTC.